The 25 T cell receptor beta chains below come from one sample, sequenced in a study of T-cell memory formation after mild COVID-19. TCRdb re-called the 5' RACE reads through MiXCR, storing one row per CDR3 protein. Here the sample spans about 84,000 distinct CDR3 sequences, about 15% being singletons. Specimen: PBMCs or a T cell subset sorted from them (not recorded which). The receptors were sampled from an adult woman who had mild COVID-19 (a few samples of this study predate the infection). Cell type and time point are not known.

This clonotype appeared a few times. In DNA form, the CDR3 reads TGTGCCAGCAGCGAGGACAGGAACTCCTACGAGCAGTACTTC. Protein sequence: CASSEDRNSYEQYF. This chain connects TRBV7-6 to TRBJ2-7, with 7 nucleotides matching TRBD1. The CDR3 loop spans 14 amino acids. CDR1 is SGHVS, CDR2 FNYEAQ, per germline. V lost 5 bases and J lost 0; bases outside the gene matches: 4.

The chain employs TRBV3-1 and TRBJ2-1; D perhaps matches TRBD2 (6 bases). Trimming stripped 4 bases from V and 7 bases from J, with 23 bases between. The CDR3 spans 17 residues. CDR1 is LGHDT, CDR2 YNNKEL, per germline (reference sequence). In nucleotides, the CDR3 is TGTGCCAGCAGCCGCGGTGGGAGGTCCACCATATGGAATGAGCAGTTCTTC. Its translation is CASSRGGRSTIWNEQFF.

In its sample, this clonotype was seen a few times. This chain joins TRBV7-8 and TRBJ1-6, with D perhaps matching TRBD1 (5 bases). CDR1 and CDR2 from the germline V gene are SGHVS and FQNEAQ. The CDR3 consists of 15 residues. The V and J ends lost 2 bases and 8 bases respectively, with 13 bases between them. CDR3 protein: CASSLSGRSDSPLHF. CDR3 in DNA: TGTGCCAGCAGCTTATCAGGGCGGTCTGATTCACCCCTCCACTTT.

This clonotype was counted between two and nine times. This chain links TRBV5-1 with TRBJ2-7; TRBD1 might be the D (6 bases). This CDR3 is 16 amino acids long. Germline CDR1 reads SGHRS; CDR2 reads YFSETQ. The V end was cut by 3 bases, the J end by 5 bases, with 21 bases between. As DNA, the CDR3 is TGCGCCAGCAGCTCGACAGGCTTGTCTCCGTTCGACGAGCAGTACTTC. Translation: CASSSTGLSPFDEQYF.

This clonotype occurred a few times. The chain carries TRBV29-1 and TRBJ2-2; D is possibly TRBD2 (5 bases). The CDR3 contains 13 residues. The V and J ends lost 4 bases and 1 base respectively, with 7 bases between them. Germline CDR1 SQVTM, CDR2 ANQGSEA. The CDR3 DNA follows: TGCAGCGTTGGGGCGGGGAACACCGGGGAGCTGTTTTTT. Its translation is CSVGAGNTGELFF.

V usage is TRBV4-3 and J usage is TRBJ2-1; 7 bases line up with TRBD2. The junction had 7 bases not matched to a gene; V was cut back by 1 base and J by 7 bases. The CDR3 loop spans 15 amino acids. Germline V gene sequence: CDR1 LGHNA, CDR2 YSLEER. The CDR3 reads CASSQVGRNGNEQFF. DNA for the CDR3: TGCGCCAGCAGCCAAGTCGGGAGGAATGGGAATGAGCAGTTCTTC.

The rearrangement links TRBV20-1 to TRBJ1-2, with 10 bases fitting TRBD1. The V and J ends lost 6 bases and 2 bases, in that order; junction bases with no gene match: 3. Germline CDR1 and CDR2: DFQATT and SNEGSKA (reference sequence). This CDR3 has 13 amino acids. DNA for the CDR3: TGCAGTGCAAGGACAGGGGGGAACTATGGCTACACCTTC. Protein sequence: CSARTGGNYGYTF.

This clonotype was seen repeatedly, ten times or more. J is TRBJ2-1 and V is TRBV7-6; TRBD2 aligns across 11 bases. The V and J ends lost 1 base and 4 bases, in that order; junction bases with no gene match: 9. Per the germline V gene, CDR1 is SGHVS and CDR2 is FNYEAQ. This CDR3 is 18 amino acids long. CDR3 protein: CASSLDWLAGGLYNEQFF. The DNA for the CDR3 is TGTGCCAGCAGCTTAGATTGGCTAGCGGGGGGACTTTACAATGAGCAGTTCTTC.

J is TRBJ1-1 and V is TRBV12-3 or TRBV12-4; D is ambiguous. The V end lost 11 bases, the J end lost 7 bases, and 11 bases lay between the germline ends. This CDR3 is built from 10 residues. CDR3 protein: CAAGDGEAFF. The CDR3 nucleotides are TGTGCCGCTGGTGACGGTGAAGCTTTCTTT.

This clonotype was counted a few times. The chain links TRBV3-1 to TRBJ2-3; 11 bases agree with TRBD2. This CDR3 comprises 15 residues. Germline values: CDR1 LGHDT, CDR2 YNNKEL (reference sequence). Trimming cost V 8 bases and J 2 bases; bases outside gene matches: 6. The CDR3 is CASQLAGEITDTQYF. The DNA of the CDR3 is TGTGCCAGCCAACTAGCGGGAGAAATCACAGATACGCAGTATTTT.

This clonotype has more than one count but fewer than ten. In DNA form, the CDR3 reads TGTGCCATCAGTGAGTCGACTTGGCGGAGCGGGAGCACAGATACGCAGTATTTT. Residues: CAISESTWRSGSTDTQYF. The rearrangement links TRBV10-3 to TRBJ2-3, with D tentatively TRBD2 (6 bases). Trimming removed 0 bases at V and 0 bases at J, with 16 bases between. This CDR3 contains 18 residues. Germline V gene sequence: CDR1 ENHRY, CDR2 SYGVKD.

The V and J genes are TRBV28 and TRBJ2-1, with D uncertain. CDR1 MDHEN and CDR2 SYDVKM come from the germline V gene. This CDR3 comprises 14 residues. V shed 5 bases and J shed 3 bases, with 11 bases lying between them. This chain's CDR3 is CASSQQPGYNEQFF. CDR3 nucleotides: TGTGCCAGCAGTCAACAGCCGGGCTACAATGAGCAGTTCTTC.

The gene calls are TRBV29-1 and TRBJ2-7; D remains unclear. CDR1 and CDR2 from the germline V gene are SQVTM and ANQGSEA. Trimming removed 4 bases from V and 0 bases from J, with 7 bases in between. The CDR3 extends over 12 amino acids. CDR3 sequence (DNA): TGCAGCGTTGCTGTGGTCTCCTACGAGCAGTACTTC. This encodes CSVAVVSYEQYF.

This clonotype appeared a few times. The chain is built from TRBV4-1 and TRBJ2-2, with D possibly TRBD1 on 6 matching bases. Between the trimmed V and J ends, which lost 2 bases and 4 bases, there was a span of 17 bases. From germline, CDR1 is MGHRA and CDR2 YSYEKL. The CDR3 consists of 17 residues. The CDR3 DNA sequence: TGCGCCAGCAGCCAACATAGGACAGATCGTCCCACCGGGGAGCTGTTTTTT. It codes for CASSQHRTDRPTGELFF.

The rearrangement uses TRBV9 and TRBJ2-3; D is undetermined. The CDR3 length is 14 residues. Germline loops: CDR1 SGDLS, CDR2 YYNGEE. V was pared by 4 bases and J by 3 bases, with 12 bases between. The CDR3 loop reads CASSTRGVTDTQYF. CDR3 coding DNA: TGTGCCAGCAGCACCCGTGGAGTGACAGATACGCAGTATTTT.

This clonotype was counted between two and nine times. This chain connects TRBV13 to TRBJ1-1, with D uncertain. This CDR3 has 12 amino acids. Trimming removed 1 base from V and 3 bases from J, with 3 bases in between. Germline CDR1 reads PRHDT; CDR2 reads FYEKMQ (reference sequence). This chain's CDR3 is CASSLVYTEAFF. DNA for the CDR3: TGTGCCAGCAGCTTAGTTTACACTGAAGCTTTCTTT. The full variable domain, its missing parts supplied by reference TRBV13 and TRBJ1-1, is AAGVIQSPRHLIKEKRETATLKCYPIPRHDTVYWYQQGPGQDPQFLISFYEKMQSDKGSIPDRFSAQQFSDYHSELNMSSLELGDSALYFCASSLVYTEAFFGQGTRLTVV.

This clonotype appeared a few times. The V and J genes are TRBV7-9 and TRBJ1-1; 8 bases map to TRBD1. The length of the CDR3 is 16 residues. Germline CDR1 is SEHNR and CDR2 is FQNEAQ (reference sequence). With 4 bases clipped from V and 5 bases from J, the junction kept 12 bases outside the gene matches. DNA for the CDR3: TGTGCCAGCAGCTCACCCGGGACAGGCTCGGGAACTGAAGCTTTCTTT. It yields the protein CASSSPGTGSGTEAFF.

The chain has TRBV7-9 and TRBJ2-1, with D perhaps matching TRBD2 (6 bases). CDR1 is SEHNR, CDR2 FQNEAQ, per germline (reference sequence). Between the trimmed V and J ends, which lost 5 bases and 0 bases, there was a span of 11 bases. This CDR3 comprises 15 residues. Here the CDR3 reads CASSRTTGSYNEQFF. CDR3 in DNA: TGTGCCAGCAGCCGGACTACCGGCTCCTACAATGAGCAGTTCTTC.

This clonotype has a handful of counts. The gene calls are TRBV6-5 and TRBJ2-5; TRBD2 matches at 9 bases. Germline V CDR1 and CDR2: MNHEY, SVGAGI. CDR3 size: 18 residues. Trimming cost V 0 bases and J 5 bases; bases outside gene matches: 13. The DNA for the CDR3 is TGTGCCAGCAGTTACTCGGAATGGGTAGCGGGAGAGGGGGAGACCCAGTACTTC. This translates into CASSYSEWVAGEGETQYF.

The rearrangement uses TRBV12-3 or TRBV12-4 and TRBJ2-7; D is unresolved. The CDR3 is 13 residues long. Trimming left V 2 bases short and J 6 bases short, with 11 bases between. CDR3 protein: CASSLCTGCEQYF. DNA of the CDR3: TGTGCCAGCAGTTTATGTACCGGTTGCGAGCAGTACTTC.

The chain has TRBV20-1 and TRBJ1-4, with 7 bases that match TRBD1. The CDR3 sequence is 14 residues long. The junction had 7 bases not matched to a gene; V was cut back by 2 bases and J by 7 bases. CDR1 DFQATT and CDR2 SNEGSKA come from the germline V gene (reference sequence). The CDR3 here is CSARNRGGGEKLFF. The CDR3 DNA is TGCAGTGCTAGAAACAGGGGAGGAGGTGAAAAACTGTTTTTT.

This clonotype has just a few counts. The genes are TRBV29-1 and TRBJ1-1; 8 nucleotides align to TRBD1. This CDR3 contains 14 residues. J gave up 1 base and V 7 bases, and 8 bases lay outside the gene matches. CDR1 and CDR2 from the germline V gene are SQVTM and ANQGSEA. The CDR3 DNA is TGCAGCGCCAGACAGGGGAAAGAGAACACTGAAGCTTTCTTT. It codes for CSARQGKENTEAFF.

This clonotype was found a few times. The CDR3, as DNA: TGTGCCAGCAGATCGGGACTAAGTATCTATGGCTACACCTTC. Translated, it gives CASRSGLSIYGYTF. The rearrangement uses TRBV27 and TRBJ1-2; maybe TRBD1 (5 bases). Germline CDR1 reads MNHEY; CDR2 reads SMNVEV (reference sequence). The CDR3 contains 14 residues. V lost 6 bases and J lost 4, with 15 bases in between.

This clonotype was detected only a few times. The chain combines TRBV3-1 with TRBJ2-1, with D perhaps TRBD2 (6 bases). CDR1 and CDR2 (germline): LGHDT, YNNKEL (reference sequence). The CDR3 runs to 17 residues. The V gene lost 4 bases and the J gene lost 7 bases, with 23 bases spanning the gap. CDR3 region: CASSPENSGPARNEQFF. The CDR3 DNA sequence: TGTGCCAGCAGCCCAGAAAATAGCGGCCCTGCGAGAAATGAGCAGTTCTTC.

This chain links TRBV6-5 with TRBJ2-3, with no clear D. The V gene lost 0 bases and the J gene lost 2 bases, with 9 bases spanning the gap. Germline CDR1 MNHEY, CDR2 SVGAGI. This CDR3 spans 15 amino acids. The CDR3, as DNA: TGTGCCAGCAGTTACTCCGGCCAGTACACAGATACGCAGTATTTT. Translated: CASSYSGQYTDTQYF.